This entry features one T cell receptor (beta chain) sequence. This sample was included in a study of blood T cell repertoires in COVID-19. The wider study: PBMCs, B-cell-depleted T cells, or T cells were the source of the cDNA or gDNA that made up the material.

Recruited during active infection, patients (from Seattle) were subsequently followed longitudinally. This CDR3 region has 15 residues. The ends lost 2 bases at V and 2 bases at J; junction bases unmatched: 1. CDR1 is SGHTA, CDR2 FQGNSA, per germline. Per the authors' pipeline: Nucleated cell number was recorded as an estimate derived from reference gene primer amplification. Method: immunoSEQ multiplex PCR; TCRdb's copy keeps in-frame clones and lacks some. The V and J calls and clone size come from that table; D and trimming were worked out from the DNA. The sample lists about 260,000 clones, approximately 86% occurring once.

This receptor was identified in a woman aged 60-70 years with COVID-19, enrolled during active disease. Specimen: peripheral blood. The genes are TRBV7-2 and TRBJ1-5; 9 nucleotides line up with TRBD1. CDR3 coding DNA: TGTGCCAGCAGCTTACGGACAGGGGGCAATCAGCCCCAGCATTTT. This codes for CASSLRTGGNQPQHF.